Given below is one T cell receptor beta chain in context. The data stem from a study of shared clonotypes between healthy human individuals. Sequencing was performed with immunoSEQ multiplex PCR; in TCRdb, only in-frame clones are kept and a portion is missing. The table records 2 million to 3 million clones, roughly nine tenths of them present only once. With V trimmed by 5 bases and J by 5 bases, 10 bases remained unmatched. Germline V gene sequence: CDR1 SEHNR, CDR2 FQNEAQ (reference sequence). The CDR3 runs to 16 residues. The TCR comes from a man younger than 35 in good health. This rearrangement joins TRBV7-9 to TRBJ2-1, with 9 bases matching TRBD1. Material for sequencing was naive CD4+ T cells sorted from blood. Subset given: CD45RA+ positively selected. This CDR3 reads CASSPQTGGVNNEQFF. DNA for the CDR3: TGTGCCAGCAGCCCCCAGACAGGGGGGGTTAACAATGAGCAGTTCTTC.